Each of the 11 T cell receptor beta chains below was sequenced from the same sample in a study of vaccination effects on CD4 cells after COVID-19. Method: immunoSEQ multiplex PCR; TCRdb's copy keeps in-frame clones and lacks some. Here the sample spans about 18,000 clones, more than 65% being singletons. These receptors have no known antigen. Using viral peptide pools, the ViraFEST assay grew out antigen-specific CD4+ T cells prior to sequencing. Following a 10-day culture, CD4+ T cells were purified. The individual was infected with SARS-CoV-2 between March and December 2020, as confirmed by PCR. Participants completed two doses of the BNT162b2 or mRNA-1273 vaccine. Sample: CD4+ T cells from PBMCs cultured with SARS-CoV-2 spike peptides, taken after COVID-19 vaccination. Receptor source: a human donor who had a prior SARS-CoV-2 infection.

The chain combines TRBV7-9 with TRBJ2-3; weak D call: TRBD1 (6 bases). Germline lookup yields CDR1 SEHNR and CDR2 FQNEAQ (reference sequence). V was clipped by 6 bases and J by 7 bases, with 17 bases between them. The length of the CDR3 is 14 residues. The CDR3 reads CASSSNTGPNTQYF. The CDR3 region has the DNA TGTGCCAGCAGTTCGAATACAGGGCCCAATACGCAGTATTTT. The complete variable domain, with remaining parts taken from reference TRBV7-9 and TRBJ2-3, reads DTGVSQNPRHKITKRGQNVTFRCDPISEHNRLYWYRQTLGQGPEFLTYFQNEAQLEKSRLLSDRFSAERPKGSFSTLEIQRTEQGDSAMYLCASSSNTGPNTQYFGPGTRLTVL.

This clone occurred once. The J gene is TRBJ2-5, the V gene TRBV3-1 (or the pseudogene TRBV3-2), with 11 bases aligning to TRBD2. Germline V gene data show CDR1 as LGHDT and CDR2 as YNNKEL (reference sequence). This CDR3 is built from 16 residues. The trim removed 4 bases at V and 2 bases at J, leaving 6 bases unmatched. The CDR3 DNA reads TGTGCCAGCAGCCGAGGAGCTAGCGGGGGGCAAGAGACCCAGTACTTC. Residues: CASSRGASGGQETQYF.

J is TRBJ2-5 and V is TRBV9; maybe TRBD1 (6 bases). Between the trimmed V and J ends, which lost 7 bases and 1 base, there was a span of 11 bases. The CDR3 length is 13 residues. Per germline, CDR1 SGDLS and CDR2 YYNGEE. The DNA for the CDR3 is TGTGCCAGCTCTTGGACAGCCCAAGAGACCCAGTACTTC. This sequence encodes CASSWTAQETQYF.

The chain links TRBV2 to TRBJ1-1; D is uncertain. Trimming left V 7 bases short and J 0 bases short, with 15 bases between. Germline assignment: CDR1 SNHLY and CDR2 FYNNEI. The length of the CDR3 is 15 residues. DNA for the CDR3: TGTGCCAGCACCCAACAGCCGCGGATGAACACTGAAGCTTTCTTT. Residues: CASTQQPRMNTEAFF.

The chain has TRBV11-2 and TRBJ2-1, with unresolved D. Trimming removed 1 base at V and 0 bases at J, with 13 bases between. The CDR3 consists of 17 residues. Germline V gene sequence: CDR1 SGHAT, CDR2 FQNNGV. The CDR3 region has the DNA TGTGCCAGCAGCTTAGGTAAGCTGGCAAGCTCCTACAATGAGCAGTTCTTC. Its translation is CASSLGKLASSYNEQFF.

V usage is TRBV24-1 and J usage is TRBJ1-4; 10 nucleotides align to TRBD1. CDR3 size: 15 residues. Germline CDR1 is KGHDR and CDR2 is SFDVKD. V trimming: 3 bases; J trimming: 6 bases; junction bases outside the gene matches: 3. The CDR3: CATSDAGTGDEKLFF. Written as DNA, the CDR3 is TGTGCCACCAGTGATGCCGGGACAGGGGATGAAAAACTGTTTTTT.

This chain connects TRBV3-1 (or the pseudogene TRBV3-2) to TRBJ2-7; D call uncertain. The germline gives CDR1 LGHDT, CDR2 YNNKEL (reference sequence). V gave up 4 bases and J gave up 2 bases, with 18 bases separating them. This CDR3 has 16 residues. The CDR3 is CASSRFMSTSAYEQYF. The CDR3 nucleotides read TGTGCCAGCAGCCGTTTTATGTCCACCTCGGCCTACGAGCAGTACTTC.

The chain's CDR3 is CASRQREGIYEQYF. CDR3 nucleotides: TGTGCCAGCAGGCAAAGGGAGGGAATATACGAGCAGTACTTC. The chain joins TRBV6-5 to TRBJ2-7; TRBD2 aligns across 7 bases. This CDR3 comprises 14 residues. The J segment lost 4 bases and the V segment lost 6 bases, leaving 9 bases of the junction unmatched. Germline V gene data show CDR1 as MNHEY and CDR2 as SVGAGI.

The gene calls are TRBV30 and TRBJ2-1; D is unresolved. V was clipped by 0 bases and J by 11 bases, with 8 bases between them. This CDR3 has 11 residues. The germline V gene has CDR1 GTSNPN and CDR2 SVGIG (reference sequence). The CDR3 sequence is CAWSVLYKQFF. The CDR3 region has the DNA TGTGCCTGGAGTGTACTCTACAAGCAGTTCTTC. Combining the CDR3 with reference TRBV30 and TRBJ2-1 gives the whole variable domain SQTIHQWPATLVQPVGSPLSLECTVEGTSNPNLYWYRQAAGRGLQLLFYSVGIGQISSEVPQNLSASRPQDRQFILSSKKLLLSDSGFYLCAWSVLYKQFFGPGTRLTVL.

Written as DNA, the CDR3 is TGCGCCAGCAGCCACGGCCGGAGTGCCACCGGGGAGCTGTTTTTT. Translation: CASSHGRSATGELFF. The rearrangement uses TRBV5-1 and TRBJ2-2; unclear D gene. Deletions cut 4 bases from V and 4 bases from J, with 14 bases between. The CDR3 runs to 15 residues. Germline-derived CDR1 and CDR2 are SGHRS and YFSETQ.

CDR3 bases: TGTGCCAGCAGTTCCGGACTAGCGGGATTGGAGACCCAGTACTTC. Translated, it gives CASSSGLAGLETQYF. V gene TRBV11-3 combines with J gene TRBJ2-5; 12 nucleotides agree with TRBD2. V lost 6 bases to trimming and J lost 5 bases; unmatched junction nucleotides: 7. Germline loops: CDR1 SGHNT, CDR2 YENEEA. The CDR3 is 15 amino acids.